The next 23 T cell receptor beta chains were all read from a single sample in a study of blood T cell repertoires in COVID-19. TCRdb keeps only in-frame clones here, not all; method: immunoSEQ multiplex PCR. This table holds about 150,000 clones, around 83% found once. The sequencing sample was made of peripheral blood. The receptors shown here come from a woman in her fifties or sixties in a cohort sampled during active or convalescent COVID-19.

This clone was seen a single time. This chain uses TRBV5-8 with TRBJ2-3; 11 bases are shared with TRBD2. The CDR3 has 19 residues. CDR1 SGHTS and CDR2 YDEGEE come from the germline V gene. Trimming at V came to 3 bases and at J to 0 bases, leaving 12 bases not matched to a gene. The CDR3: CASSSHKTSGGPSTDTQYF. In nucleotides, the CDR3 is TGTGCCAGCAGCTCCCACAAAACTAGCGGGGGTCCTAGCACAGATACGCAGTATTTT.

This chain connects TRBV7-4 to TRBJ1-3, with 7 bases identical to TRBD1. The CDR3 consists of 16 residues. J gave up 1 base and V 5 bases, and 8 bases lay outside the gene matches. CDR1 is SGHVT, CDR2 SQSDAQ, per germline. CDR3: CASSPDRFQSGNTIYF. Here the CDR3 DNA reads TGTGCCAGCAGCCCGGACAGGTTTCAGTCTGGAAACACCATATATTTT.

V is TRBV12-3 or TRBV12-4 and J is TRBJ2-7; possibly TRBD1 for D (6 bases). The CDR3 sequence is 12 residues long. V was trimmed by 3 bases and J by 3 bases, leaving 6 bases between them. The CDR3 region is CASSLGHYEQYF. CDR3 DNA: TGTGCCAGCAGTTTGGGACACTACGAGCAGTACTTC.

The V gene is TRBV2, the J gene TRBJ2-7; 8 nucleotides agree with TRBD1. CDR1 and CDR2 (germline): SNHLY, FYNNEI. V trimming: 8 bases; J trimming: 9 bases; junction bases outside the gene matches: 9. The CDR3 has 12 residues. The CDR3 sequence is CASWQGAGVQYF. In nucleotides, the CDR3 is TGTGCCAGCTGGCAGGGGGCTGGGGTGCAGTACTTC. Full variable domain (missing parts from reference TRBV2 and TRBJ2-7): EPEVTQTPSHQVTQMGQEVILRCVPISNHLYFYWYRQILGQKVEFLVSFYNNEISEKSEIFDDQFSVERPDGSNFTLKIRSTKLEDSAMYFCASWQGAGVQYFGPGTRLTVT.

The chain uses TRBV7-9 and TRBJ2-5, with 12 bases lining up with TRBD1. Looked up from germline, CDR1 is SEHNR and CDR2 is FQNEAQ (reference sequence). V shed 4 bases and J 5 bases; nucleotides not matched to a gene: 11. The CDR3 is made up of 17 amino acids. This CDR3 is CASSSSRGTGGTETQYF. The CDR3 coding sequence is TGTGCCAGCAGCTCCAGCAGGGGGACAGGGGGCACGGAGACCCAGTACTTC.

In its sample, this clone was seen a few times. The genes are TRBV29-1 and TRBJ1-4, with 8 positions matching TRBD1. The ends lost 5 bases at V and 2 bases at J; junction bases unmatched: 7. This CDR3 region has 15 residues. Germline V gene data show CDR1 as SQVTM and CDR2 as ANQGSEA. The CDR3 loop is CSVRSQGATNEKLFF. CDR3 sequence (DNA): TGCAGCGTTCGTAGCCAGGGGGCGACTAATGAAAAACTGTTTTTT.

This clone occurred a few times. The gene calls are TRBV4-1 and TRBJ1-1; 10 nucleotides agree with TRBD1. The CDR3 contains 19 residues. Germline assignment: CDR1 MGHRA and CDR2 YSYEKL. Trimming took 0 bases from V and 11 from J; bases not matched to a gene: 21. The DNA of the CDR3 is TGCGCCAGCAGCCAAGATCGTTCCGTGACAGGGGGCCGGGGGCTAAGGGCTTTCTTT. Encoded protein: CASSQDRSVTGGRGLRAFF.

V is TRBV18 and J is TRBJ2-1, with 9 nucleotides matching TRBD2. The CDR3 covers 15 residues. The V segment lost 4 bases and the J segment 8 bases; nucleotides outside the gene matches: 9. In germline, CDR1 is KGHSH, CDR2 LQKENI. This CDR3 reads CASSLRLAVPHEQFF. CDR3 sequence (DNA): TGTGCCAGCTCACTCAGACTAGCGGTCCCACATGAGCAGTTCTTC.

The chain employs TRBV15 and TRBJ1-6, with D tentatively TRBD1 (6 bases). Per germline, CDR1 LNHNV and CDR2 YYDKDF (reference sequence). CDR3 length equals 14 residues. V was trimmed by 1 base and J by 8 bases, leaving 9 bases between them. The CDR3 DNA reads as TGTGCCACCAGCAGAGGGACAGACGATTCACCCCTCCACTTT. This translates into CATSRGTDDSPLHF. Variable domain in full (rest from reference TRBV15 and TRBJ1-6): DAMVIQNPRYQVTQFGKPVTLSCSQTLNHNVMYWYQQKSSQAPKLLFHYYDKDFNNEADTPDNFQSRRPNTSFCFLDIRSPGLGDTAMYLCATSRGTDDSPLHFGNGTRLTVT.

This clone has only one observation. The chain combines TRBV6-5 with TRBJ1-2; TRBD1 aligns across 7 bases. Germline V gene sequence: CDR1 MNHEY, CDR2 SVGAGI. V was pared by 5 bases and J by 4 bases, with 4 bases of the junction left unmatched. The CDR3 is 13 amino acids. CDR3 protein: CASSLQGIYGYTF. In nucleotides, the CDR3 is TGTGCCAGCAGTCTACAGGGGATCTATGGCTACACCTTC.

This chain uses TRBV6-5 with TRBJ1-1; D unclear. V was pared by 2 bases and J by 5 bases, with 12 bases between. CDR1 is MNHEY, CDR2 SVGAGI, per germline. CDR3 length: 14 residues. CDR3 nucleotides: TGTGCCAGCAGTTACGTACCTTCCGCGACTGAAGCTTTCTTT. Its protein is CASSYVPSATEAFF.

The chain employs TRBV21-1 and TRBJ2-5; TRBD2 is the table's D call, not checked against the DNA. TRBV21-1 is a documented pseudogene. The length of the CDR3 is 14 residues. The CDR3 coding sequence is TGTGCCAGCAGCAAAGTGCGGCGCGGTGAGACCCAGTACTTC. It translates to CASSKVRRGETQYF.

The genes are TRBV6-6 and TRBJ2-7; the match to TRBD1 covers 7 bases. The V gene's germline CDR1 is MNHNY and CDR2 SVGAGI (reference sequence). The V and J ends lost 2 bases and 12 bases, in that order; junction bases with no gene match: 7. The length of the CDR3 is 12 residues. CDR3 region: CASSYGDSRLYF. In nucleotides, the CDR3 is TGTGCCAGCAGTTACGGGGACAGTCGTCTGTACTTC.

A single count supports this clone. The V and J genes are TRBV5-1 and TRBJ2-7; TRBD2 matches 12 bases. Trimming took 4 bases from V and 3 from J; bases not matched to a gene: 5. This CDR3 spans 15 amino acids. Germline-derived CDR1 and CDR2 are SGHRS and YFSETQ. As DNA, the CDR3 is TGCGCCAGCAGCACGGGACTAGCGGGTTTCTACGAGCAGTACTTC. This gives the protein CASSTGLAGFYEQYF. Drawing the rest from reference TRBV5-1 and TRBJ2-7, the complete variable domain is KAGVTQTPRYLIKTRGQQVTLSCSPISGHRSVSWYQQTPGQGLQFLFEYFSETQRNKGNFPGRFSGRQFSNSRSEMNVSTLELGDSALYLCASSTGLAGFYEQYFGPGTRLTVT.

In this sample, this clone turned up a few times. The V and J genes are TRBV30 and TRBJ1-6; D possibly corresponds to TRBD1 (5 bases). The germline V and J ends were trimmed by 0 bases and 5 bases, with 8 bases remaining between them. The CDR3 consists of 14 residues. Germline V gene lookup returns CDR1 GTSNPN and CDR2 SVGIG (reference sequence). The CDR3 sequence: CAWSVGQHNSPLHF. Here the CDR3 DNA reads TGTGCCTGGAGTGTGGGGCAGCATAATTCACCCCTCCACTTT.

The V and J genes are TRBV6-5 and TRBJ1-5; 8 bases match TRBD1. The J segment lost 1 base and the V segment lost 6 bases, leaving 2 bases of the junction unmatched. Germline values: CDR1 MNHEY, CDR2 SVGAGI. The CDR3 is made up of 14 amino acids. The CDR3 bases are TGTGCCAGCAGAGGACAGGGAAGCAATCAGCCCCAGCATTTT. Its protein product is CASRGQGSNQPQHF.

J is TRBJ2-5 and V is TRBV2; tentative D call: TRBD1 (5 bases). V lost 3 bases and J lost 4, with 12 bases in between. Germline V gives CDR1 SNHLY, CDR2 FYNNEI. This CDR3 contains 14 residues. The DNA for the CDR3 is TGTGCCAGCAGTGATCGACAGCCCCGAGAGACCCAGTACTTC. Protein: CASSDRQPRETQYF.

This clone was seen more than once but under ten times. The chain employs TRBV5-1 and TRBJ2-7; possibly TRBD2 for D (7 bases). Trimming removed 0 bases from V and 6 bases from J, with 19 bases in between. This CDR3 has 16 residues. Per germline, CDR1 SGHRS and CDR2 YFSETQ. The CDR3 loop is CASSLGSGGTLREQYF. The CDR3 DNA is TGCGCCAGCAGCTTGGGGTCGGGGGGCACCCTCCGCGAGCAGTACTTC.

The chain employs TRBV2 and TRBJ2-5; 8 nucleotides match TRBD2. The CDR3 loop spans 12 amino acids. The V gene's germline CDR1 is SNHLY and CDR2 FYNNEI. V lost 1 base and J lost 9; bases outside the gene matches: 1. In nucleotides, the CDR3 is TGTGCCAGCAGTGAAGGGCGGGAGGCCCAGTACTTC. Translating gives CASSEGREAQYF.

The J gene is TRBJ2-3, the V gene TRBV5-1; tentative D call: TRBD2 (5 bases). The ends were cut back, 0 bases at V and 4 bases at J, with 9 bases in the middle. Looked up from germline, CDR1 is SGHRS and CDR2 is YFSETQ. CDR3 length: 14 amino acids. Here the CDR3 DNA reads TGCGCCAGCAGCTTGGGGATGGAGGCAGATACGCAGTATTTT. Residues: CASSLGMEADTQYF.

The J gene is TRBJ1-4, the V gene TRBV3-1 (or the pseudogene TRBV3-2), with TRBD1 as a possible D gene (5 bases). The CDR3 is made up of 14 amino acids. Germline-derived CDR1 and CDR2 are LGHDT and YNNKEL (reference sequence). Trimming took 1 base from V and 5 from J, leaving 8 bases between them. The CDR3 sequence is CASSQGQPNEKLFF. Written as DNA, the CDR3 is TGTGCCAGCAGCCAAGGACAGCCGAATGAAAAACTGTTTTTT.

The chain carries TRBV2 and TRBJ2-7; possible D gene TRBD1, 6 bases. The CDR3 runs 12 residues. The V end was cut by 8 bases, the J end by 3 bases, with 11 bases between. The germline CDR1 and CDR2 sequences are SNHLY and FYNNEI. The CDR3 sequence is CASGQRYYEQYF. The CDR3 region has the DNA TGTGCCAGCGGACAGAGATACTACGAGCAGTACTTC.

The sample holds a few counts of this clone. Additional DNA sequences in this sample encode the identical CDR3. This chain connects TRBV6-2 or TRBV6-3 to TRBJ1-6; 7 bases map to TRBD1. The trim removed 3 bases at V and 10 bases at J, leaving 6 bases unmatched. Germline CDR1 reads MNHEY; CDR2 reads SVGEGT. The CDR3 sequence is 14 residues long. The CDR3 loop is CASSYSGGNSPLHF. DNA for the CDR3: TGTGCCAGCAGTTATTCAGGGGGAAACTCACCCCTCCACTTT.